Below are 24 T cell receptor beta chains sequenced from a single sample in a study of T cells in Graves' hyperthyroidism and ophthalmopathy. The TCR beta CDR3 regions underwent amplification using RNA transcripts as the source. Initially, a first-round RT-PCR of the TCR CDR3 employed the HTBI primer set. TCRdb redid the calling of the multiplex PCR reads with MiXCR, one entry per CDR3 protein. Of some 600,000 distinct CDR3 sequences in the sample, approximately 13% are singletons; the top ten hold roughly 5.5%. The sequenced sample consisted of blood. All receptors derive from a woman in her 30s with Graves' hyperthyroidism that later progressed to Graves' ophthalmopathy.

In its sample, this clonotype was seen a few times. The rearrangement links TRBV7-8 to TRBJ1-1; the match to TRBD1 covers 9 bases. This CDR3 spans 17 amino acids. Germline V gene lookup returns CDR1 SGHVS and CDR2 FQNEAQ. Trimming at V came to 5 bases and at J to 3 bases, leaving 13 bases not matched to a gene. CDR3 in amino acids: CASSPGTGSHEDTEAFF. Here the CDR3 DNA reads TGTGCCAGCAGCCCCGGGACAGGGAGTCATGAGGACACTGAAGCTTTCTTT.

The table lists this clonotype with many counts. The chain links TRBV27 to TRBJ2-3; tentative D call: TRBD2 (5 bases). The CDR3 covers 17 residues. Germline loops: CDR1 MNHEY, CDR2 SMNVEV (reference sequence). Trimming left V 5 bases short and J 0 bases short, with 18 bases between. The CDR3 loop is CASSPTLLVRSTDTQYF. The DNA of the CDR3 is TGTGCCAGCAGTCCGACCCTACTAGTTCGCAGCACAGATACGCAGTATTTT.

This clonotype was found many times. The genes are TRBV20-1 and TRBJ2-3; TRBD1 matches 10 bases. Germline trimming cut 6 bases from V and 5 bases from J; bases unmatched to any gene: 8. The CDR3 extends over 14 amino acids. The germline gives CDR1 DFQATT, CDR2 SNEGSKA (reference sequence). CDR3 residues: CSAIGTGVVDTQYF. The CDR3 DNA reads as TGCAGTGCGATCGGGACAGGGGTTGTAGATACGCAGTATTTT.

V usage is TRBV9 and J usage is TRBJ1-6; possible D gene TRBD1, 6 bases. CDR1 is SGDLS, CDR2 YYNGEE, per germline. This CDR3 spans 19 amino acids. V lost 4 bases to trimming and J lost 4 bases, with 24 bases between them. The CDR3: CASSPRIYEGGIYNSPLHF. DNA of the CDR3: TGTGCCAGCAGCCCGAGGATATATGAGGGGGGGATATATAATTCACCCCTCCACTTT.

V and J are TRBV27 and TRBJ2-1; 7 positions agree with TRBD1. The V segment lost 5 bases and the J segment 0 bases; nucleotides outside the gene matches: 7. The length of the CDR3 is 16 residues. CDR1 MNHEY and CDR2 SMNVEV come from the germline V gene (reference sequence). CDR3 DNA sequence: TGTGCCAGCAGTGCCGCAGGGGGTAGCTCCTACAATGAGCAGTTCTTC. This codes for CASSAAGGSSYNEQFF.

V is TRBV5-1 and J is TRBJ2-7; D is ambiguous. Looked up from germline, CDR1 is SGHRS and CDR2 is YFSETQ. The CDR3 totals 14 residues. Trimming took off 0 bases at V and 6 bases at J, with 13 bases between the two ends. CDR3 protein: CASSLDTSGGEQYF. DNA of the CDR3: TGCGCCAGCAGCTTGGATACCTCGGGTGGCGAGCAGTACTTC.

The CDR3 loop is CASSRAPHNEKLFF. DNA for the CDR3: TGTGCCAGCAGTAGGGCCCCCCATAATGAAAAACTGTTTTTT. The V and J genes are TRBV28 and TRBJ1-4, with D hard to call. There are 14 residues in the CDR3. V was pared by 5 bases and J by 4 bases, with 11 bases between. Germline lookup yields CDR1 MDHEN and CDR2 SYDVKM.

The chain joins TRBV12-3 or TRBV12-4 to TRBJ2-7; 11 bases are shared with TRBD1. The CDR3 spans 14 residues. V trimming: 6 bases; J trimming: 5 bases; junction bases outside the gene matches: 6. The CDR3 protein is CASSLGQGANEQYF. The CDR3 region has the DNA TGTGCCAGCAGCCTCGGACAGGGGGCAAACGAGCAGTACTTC.

Many counts were recorded for this clonotype. The chain joins TRBV5-1 to TRBJ2-7; D may match TRBD1 or TRBD2 (5 bases each). This CDR3 comprises 14 residues. The V gene lost 4 bases and the J gene lost 2 bases, with 13 bases spanning the gap. The germline V gene encodes CDR1 SGHRS and CDR2 YFSETQ. CDR3 in amino acids: CASSRGDGAYEQYF. The CDR3 region has the DNA TGCGCCAGCAGCAGGGGCGACGGGGCCTACGAGCAGTACTTC.

This clonotype showed up just a few times. The V and J genes are TRBV4-2 and TRBJ1-5; possible D gene TRBD1, 6 bases. This CDR3 is 16 amino acids long. Trimming stripped 5 bases from V and 4 bases from J, with 18 bases between. Looked up from germline, CDR1 is LGHNA and CDR2 is YNFKEQ. The CDR3: CASSSHPDSLNQPQHF. CDR3 nucleotides: TGTGCCAGCAGCAGCCACCCGGACAGCCTGAATCAGCCCCAGCATTTT.

As regards this clonotype: This may stem from a read error, because a much larger clone lies one nucleotide away. The rearrangement uses TRBV9 and TRBJ2-1, with TRBD2 matching over 11 bases. This CDR3 comprises 16 residues. In germline, CDR1 is SGDLS, CDR2 YYNGEE. CDR3 sequence reads: CASGVAGSGRADEQFF. Here the CDR3 DNA reads TGTGCCAGCGGCGTAGCGGGTAGCGGGAGGGCGGATGAGCAGTTCTTC.

This clonotype has at least ten counts. This chain links TRBV27 with TRBJ2-7; D unclear. With 0 bases removed from V and 2 bases from J, the gap between germline ends came to 8 bases. The CDR3 contains 14 residues. The germline gives CDR1 MNHEY, CDR2 SMNVEV (reference sequence). CDR3 in DNA: TGTGCCAGCAGTTTATCAAGGCCTGCCTACGAGCAGTACTTC. It codes for CASSLSRPAYEQYF.

This clonotype was found many times. The rearrangement uses TRBV30 and TRBJ2-7; 7 bases are shared with TRBD1. CDR1 and CDR2 from the germline V gene are GTSNPN and SVGIG (reference sequence). V gave up 0 bases and J gave up 3 bases; unmatched junction bases: 5. The CDR3 runs 14 residues. Written as DNA, the CDR3 is TGTGCCTGGAGTGTCGACAGGGCAAGCTACGAGCAGTACTTC. As protein: CAWSVDRASYEQYF.

In its sample, this clonotype was seen once. Sequence at one end of the junction differs from germline and may be a read error. V gene TRBV27 combines with J gene TRBJ2-2, with 13 nucleotides matching TRBD2. The CDR3 is 18 amino acids. From germline, CDR1 is MNHEY and CDR2 SMNVEV (reference sequence). In DNA form, the CDR3 reads TGTGCCAGCAGTTTATTGGGACTAGCGGGGTACGGAACCGAGGAGCTGTTTTTT. This codes for CASSLLGLAGYGTEELFF.

This clonotype was observed a few times. CDR3 residues: CATSDLPELTDTQYF. The DNA for the CDR3 is TGTGCCACCAGTGATCTGCCGGAACTCACAGATACGCAGTATTTT. The chain combines TRBV24-1 with TRBJ2-3; D is unresolved. CDR3 length: 15 amino acids. CDR1 and CDR2 from the germline V gene are KGHDR and SFDVKD. Between the trimmed V and J ends, which lost 3 bases and 2 bases, there was a span of 11 bases.

This clonotype was seen ten or more times. The genes are TRBV14 and TRBJ1-2; D not certain. Trimming removed 0 bases from V and 4 bases from J, with 12 bases in between. Germline V gene data show CDR1 as SGHDN and CDR2 as FVKESK. The CDR3 is made up of 15 amino acids. This CDR3 reads CASSQEIGKTYGYTF. CDR3 bases: TGTGCCAGCAGCCAAGAGATCGGCAAAACCTATGGCTACACCTTC.

There are many counts of this clonotype. The chain is built from TRBV2 and TRBJ2-5, with D possibly called TRBD1 or TRBD2 (6 bases each). The CDR3 extends over 14 amino acids. Germline CDR1 reads SNHLY; CDR2 reads FYNNEI. V dropped 1 base and J dropped 4 bases, with 10 bases sitting between them. The CDR3 bases are TGTGCCAGCAGTGAAGAGGGGGGCTCAGAGACCCAGTACTTC. Translation: CASSEEGGSETQYF.

This clonotype was counted at least ten times. The chain joins TRBV12-3 or TRBV12-4 to TRBJ2-5, with 8 nucleotides matching TRBD2. This CDR3 spans 15 amino acids. V lost 5 bases and J lost 5; bases outside the gene matches: 10. The CDR3 DNA follows: TGTGCCAGCAGTATACGAAGCGGGAGAAGGGAGACCCAGTACTTC. Its protein is CASSIRSGRRETQYF.

This clonotype was counted at least ten times. V is TRBV27 and J is TRBJ2-3, with D perhaps matching TRBD1 or TRBD2 (5 bases each). The germline CDR1 and CDR2 sequences are MNHEY and SMNVEV (reference sequence). CDR3 size: 13 residues. V was trimmed by 8 bases and J by 6 bases, leaving 15 bases between them. The CDR3 bases are TGTGCCAGCTCCATTGCCCGGGGCGATACGCAGTATTTT. Its translation: CASSIARGDTQYF.

Many counts were recorded for this clonotype. The chain combines TRBV2 with TRBJ2-1; unclear D gene. The CDR3 consists of 16 residues. The V end was cut by 6 bases, the J end by 3 bases, with 18 bases between. The V gene's germline CDR1 is SNHLY and CDR2 FYNNEI. The CDR3 DNA reads TGTGCCAGCAGCCACCCGATGGTGGCAGACTACAATGAGCAGTTCTTC. This translates into CASSHPMVADYNEQFF.

Notes on this clonotype: The junction and the germline gene differ at one end; a read error may be behind it. CDR3 sequence: CATSDDYYEQYF. CDR3 in DNA: TGTGCCACCAGTGACGATTACTACGAGCAGTACTTC. This chain joins TRBV12-3 or TRBV12-4 and TRBJ2-7; no clear D gene. The CDR3 length is 12 residues.

This clonotype has ten or more counts. The V gene is TRBV2, the J gene TRBJ2-7, with TRBD1 as a possible D gene (7 bases). CDR3 length equals 14 residues. Germline-derived CDR1 and CDR2 are SNHLY and FYNNEI. Between the trimmed V and J ends, which lost 10 bases and 1 base, there was a span of 17 bases. The CDR3, as DNA: TGTGCCACCCGGCGGGACAGCCTTTCCTACGAGCAGTACTTC. Translating gives CATRRDSLSYEQYF. The full variable domain, with the rest looked up from reference TRBV2 and TRBJ2-7, is EPEVTQTPSHQVTQMGQEVILRCVPISNHLYFYWYRQILGQKVEFLVSFYNNEISEKSEIFDDQFSVERPDGSNFTLKIRSTKLEDSAMYFCATRRDSLSYEQYFGPGTRLTVT.

This clonotype was observed a handful of times. The rearrangement uses TRBV12-3 or TRBV12-4 and TRBJ2-1; D might be TRBD1 (6 bases). The CDR3 runs to 15 residues. V shed 6 bases and J shed 2 bases, with 14 bases lying between them. CDR3 sequence: CASSPSGAPYNEQFF. The CDR3 region has the DNA TGTGCCAGCAGCCCGTCAGGGGCCCCCTACAATGAGCAGTTCTTC.

This clonotype was detected many times. CDR3 loop: CASSLRQATTTYEQYF. Written as DNA, the CDR3 is TGTGCCAGCAGCCTCAGGCAGGCCACGACGACCTACGAGCAGTACTTC. The chain joins TRBV11-2 to TRBJ2-7; D is unclear. Trimming took 5 bases from V and 2 from J, leaving 19 bases between them. Looked up from germline, CDR1 is SGHAT and CDR2 is FQNNGV. This CDR3 contains 16 residues.